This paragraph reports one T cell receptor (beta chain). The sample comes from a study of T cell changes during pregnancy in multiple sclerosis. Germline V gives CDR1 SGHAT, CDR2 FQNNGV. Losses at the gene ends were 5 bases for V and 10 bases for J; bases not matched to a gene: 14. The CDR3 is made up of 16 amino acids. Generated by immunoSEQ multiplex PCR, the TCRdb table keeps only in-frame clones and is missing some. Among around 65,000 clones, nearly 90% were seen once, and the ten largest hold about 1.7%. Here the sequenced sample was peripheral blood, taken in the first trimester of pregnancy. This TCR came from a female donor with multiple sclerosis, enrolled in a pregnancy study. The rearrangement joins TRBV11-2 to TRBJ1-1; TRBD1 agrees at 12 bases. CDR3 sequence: CASSEIGTGGHRGAFF. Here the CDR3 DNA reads TGTGCCAGCAGCGAAATCGGGACAGGGGGCCATCGGGGAGCTTTCTTT.